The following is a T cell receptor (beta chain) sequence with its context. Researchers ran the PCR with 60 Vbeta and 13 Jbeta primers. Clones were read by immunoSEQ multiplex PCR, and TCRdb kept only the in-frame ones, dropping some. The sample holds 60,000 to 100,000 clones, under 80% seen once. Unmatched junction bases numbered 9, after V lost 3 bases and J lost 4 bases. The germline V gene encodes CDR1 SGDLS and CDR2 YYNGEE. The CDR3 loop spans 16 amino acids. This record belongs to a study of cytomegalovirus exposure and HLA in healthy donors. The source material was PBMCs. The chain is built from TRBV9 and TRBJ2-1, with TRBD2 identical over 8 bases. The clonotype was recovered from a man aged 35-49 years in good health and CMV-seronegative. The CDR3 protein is CASSAEAGAPYNEQFF. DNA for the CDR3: TGTGCCAGCAGCGCTGAAGCGGGAGCCCCTTACAATGAGCAGTTCTTC. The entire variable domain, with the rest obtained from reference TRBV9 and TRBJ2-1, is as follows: DSGVTQTPKHLITATGQRVTLRCSPRSGDLSVYWYQQSLDQGLQFLIQYYNGEERAKGNILERFSAQQFPDLHSELNLSSLELGDSALYFCASSAEAGAPYNEQFFGPGTRLTVL.